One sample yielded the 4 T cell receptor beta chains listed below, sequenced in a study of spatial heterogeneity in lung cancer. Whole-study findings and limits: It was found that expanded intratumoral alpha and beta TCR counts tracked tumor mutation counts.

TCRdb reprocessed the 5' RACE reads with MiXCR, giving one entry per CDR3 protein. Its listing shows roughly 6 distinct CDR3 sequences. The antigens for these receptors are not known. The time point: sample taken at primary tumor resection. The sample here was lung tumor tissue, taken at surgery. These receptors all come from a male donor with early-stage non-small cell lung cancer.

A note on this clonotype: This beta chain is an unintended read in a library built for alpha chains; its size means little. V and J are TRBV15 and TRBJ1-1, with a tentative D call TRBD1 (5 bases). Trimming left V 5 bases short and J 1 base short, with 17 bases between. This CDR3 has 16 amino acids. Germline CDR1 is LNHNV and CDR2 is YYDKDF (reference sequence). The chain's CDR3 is CATSQRGQGWNTEAFF. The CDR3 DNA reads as TGTGCCACCAGCCAGCGAGGGCAGGGCTGGAACACTGAAGCTTTCTTT.

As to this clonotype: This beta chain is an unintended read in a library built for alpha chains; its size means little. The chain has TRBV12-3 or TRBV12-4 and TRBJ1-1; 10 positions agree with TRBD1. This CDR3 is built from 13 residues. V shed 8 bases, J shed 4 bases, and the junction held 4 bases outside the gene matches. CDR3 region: CASAWTGGTEAFF. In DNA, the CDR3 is TGTGCCAGCGCCTGGACAGGGGGCACTGAAGCTTTCTTT.

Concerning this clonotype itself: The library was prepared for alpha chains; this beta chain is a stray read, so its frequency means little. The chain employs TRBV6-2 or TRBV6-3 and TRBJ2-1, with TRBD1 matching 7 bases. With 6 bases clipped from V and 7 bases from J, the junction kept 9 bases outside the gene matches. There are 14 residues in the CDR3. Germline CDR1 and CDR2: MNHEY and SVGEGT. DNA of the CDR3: TGTGCCAGCAGCGGGACAGTTGAAGCGAATGAGCAGTTCTTC. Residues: CASSGTVEANEQFF.

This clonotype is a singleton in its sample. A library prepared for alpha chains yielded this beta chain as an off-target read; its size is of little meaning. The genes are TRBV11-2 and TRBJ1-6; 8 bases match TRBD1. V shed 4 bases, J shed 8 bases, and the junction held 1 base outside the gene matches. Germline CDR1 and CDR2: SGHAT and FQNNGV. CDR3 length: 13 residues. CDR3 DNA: TGTGCCAGCAGCTCGGACAGGGATTCACCCCTCCACTTT. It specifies CASSSDRDSPLHF.